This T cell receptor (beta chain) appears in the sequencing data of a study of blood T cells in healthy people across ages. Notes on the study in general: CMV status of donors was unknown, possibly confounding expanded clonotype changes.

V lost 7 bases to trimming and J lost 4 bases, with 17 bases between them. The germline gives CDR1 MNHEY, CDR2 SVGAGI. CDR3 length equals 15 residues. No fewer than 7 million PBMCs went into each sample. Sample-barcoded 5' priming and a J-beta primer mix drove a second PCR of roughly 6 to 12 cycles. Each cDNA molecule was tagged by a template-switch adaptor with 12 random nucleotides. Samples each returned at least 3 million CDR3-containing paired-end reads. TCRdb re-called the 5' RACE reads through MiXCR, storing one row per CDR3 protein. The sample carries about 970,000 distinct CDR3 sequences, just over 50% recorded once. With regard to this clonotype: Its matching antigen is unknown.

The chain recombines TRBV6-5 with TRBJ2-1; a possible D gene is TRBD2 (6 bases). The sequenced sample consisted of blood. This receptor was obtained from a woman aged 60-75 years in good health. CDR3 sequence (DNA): TGTGCCAGCATTCAACTAGGAGGGGCGTACAATGAGCAGTTCTTC. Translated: CASIQLGGAYNEQFF.